These T cell receptor beta chains were read from a single sample in a study of blood T cell repertoires in COVID-19. Produced via immunoSEQ multiplex PCR; TCRdb's table is partial and in-frame only. This table has tens of thousands of clones, nearly 90% appearing once. The sequenced material came from peripheral blood. The receptors originated from a man aged 50 to 59 with active COVID-19. Both conserved end residues are part of each CDR3. The D gene is left open where the match is weak. Some rows have no size entry. The others give once, few or many, or a class for an expanded clone.

J	D	size	V	CDR3	DNA
TRBJ1-5	NA	once	TRBV20-1	CSASIPGYPKMAQHF	TGCAGTGCTAGTATACCGGGATATCCTAAAATGGCCCAGCATTTT
TRBJ1-1	TRBD1	NA	TRBV3-1/TRBV3-2	CASSLSGGRTEAFF	TGTGCCAGCAGCCTCTCAGGGGGAAGGACTGAAGCTTTCTTT
TRBJ2-3	TRBD2	few	TRBV5-1	CASSQAGTGTDTQYF	TGCGCCAGCAGCCAAGCGGGAACGGGCACAGATACGCAGTATTTT
TRBJ2-7	NA	few	TRBV4-2	CASSQVDSFYEQYF	TGTGCCAGCAGCCAAGTAGATTCCTTCTACGAGCAGTACTTC
TRBJ1-5	NA	NA	TRBV7-8	CASSPQGQPQHF	TGTGCCAGCAGCCCACAGGGTCAGCCCCAGCATTTT
TRBJ2-3	TRBD1	NA	TRBV28	CASSPTRTGHRNTQYF	TGTGCCAGCAGTCCGACGAGGACAGGGCACAGAAATACGCAGTATTTT
TRBJ1-2	NA	NA	TRBV5-1	CASSEKEYRGTNYGYTF	TGCGCCAGCAGCGAGAAGGAGTACCGGGGAACTAACTATGGCTACACCTTC
TRBJ1-2	TRBD1	NA	TRBV19	CASSTRDREYRRSGYTF	TGTGCCAGTAGTACCCGGGACAGGGAATATAGGCGGTCGGGCTACACCTTC
TRBJ1-2	TRBD1	NA	TRBV4-1	CASSHVGQALRGYTF	TGCGCCAGCAGCCACGTCGGACAGGCGTTGAGGGGCTACACCTTC
TRBJ2-5	NA	NA	TRBV29-1	CSVPPRDSQETQYF	TGCAGCGTGCCCCCCCGTGACAGCCAAGAGACCCAGTACTTC
TRBJ2-5	NA	NA	TRBV2	CASSVRQTETQYF	TGTGCCAGCAGTGTCCGACAAACAGAGACCCAGTACTTC
TRBJ1-3	NA	NA	TRBV13	CASSLTVSVDTIYF	TGTGCCAGCAGCTTGACAGTTTCGGTGGACACCATATATTTT
TRBJ1-2	TRBD1	NA	TRBV6-2/TRBV6-3	CASSSIGTGLYGYTF	TGTGCCAGCAGTTCTATCGGGACAGGGCTCTATGGCTACACCTTC
TRBJ2-4	NA	NA	TRBV5-1	CASSLGTVPVDEYF	TGCGCCAGCAGCTTGGGGACAGTCCCCGTAGATGAGTACTTC
TRBJ1-3	NA	NA	TRBV7-9	CARKCFSGPESGNTIYF	TGTGCCAGGAAGTGTTTCTCTGGCCCGGAGTCTGGAAACACCATATATTTT
TRBJ2-7	NA	once	TRBV13	CASSLQGTYEQYF	TGTGCCAGCAGCTTACAGGGGACCTACGAGCAGTACTTC